Listed below are T cell receptor beta chains from one sample, sequenced in a study of blood T cell repertoires in COVID-19. Assay used: immunoSEQ multiplex PCR; TCRdb lists only in-frame clones, some missing. The repertoire has around 100,000 clones, about 86% of them found once; the top ten carry approximately 15%. Material: peripheral blood. These receptors were obtained from a human donor in a cohort sampled during active COVID-19. Both conserved end residues are part of each CDR3. A D gene is named only where the DNA matches it firmly. Not all rows give a size; the values are once, few, many and, for expanded clones, a class.

DNA	CDR3	V	J	size	D
TGCAGCGTCGGAGACAGCATTGGTCAGCCCCAGCATTTT	CSVGDSIGQPQHF	TRBV29-1	TRBJ1-5	-	-
TGTGCCAGCAGCCTGGATGGAGCTCGCGGGCAGTACTTC	CASSLDGARGQYF	TRBV3-1/TRBV3-2	TRBJ2-7	-	-
TGTGCCAGCAGCCTCAGGGGGGATTCCTATGGCTACACCTTC	CASSLRGDSYGYTF	TRBV7-2	TRBJ1-2	-	TRBD1
TGTGCCAGCAGTGCGAGGACAGATTACAATGAGCAGTTCTTC	CASSARTDYNEQFF	TRBV2	TRBJ2-1	once	-
TGTGCCAGCAGCTCGCCCGGGACAGGGGACACCGGGGAGCTGTTTTTT	CASSSPGTGDTGELFF	TRBV13	TRBJ2-2	-	TRBD1
TGCAGCGTCTTCTCCCCGACCCCAGGGTCGGGGACTTACGAGCAGTACTTC	CSVFSPTPGSGTYEQYF	TRBV29-1	TRBJ2-7	-	-
TGTGCCAGCAGGCAGGGGCATGGGGCCAACGTCCTGACTTTC	CASRQGHGANVLTF	TRBV2	TRBJ2-6	-	-
TGTGCCAGTAGTAGAAGGGACAGTGAGCAGTTCTTC	CASSRRDSEQFF	TRBV19	TRBJ2-1	-	TRBD1
TGTGCCAGCAGTTTAACGGGTAAAATGGAAGCTTTCTTT	CASSLTGKMEAFF	TRBV28	TRBJ1-1	once	-
TGCAGCGTCGGCCGACTAGCGGGATTCTCTGCGGGCTCCTACAATGAGCAGTTCTTC	CSVGRLAGFSAGSYNEQFF	TRBV29-1	TRBJ2-1	-	TRBD2
TGCGCCAGCAGCTTGGCAGGGATGAACACTGAAGCTTTCTTT	CASSLAGMNTEAFF	TRBV5-1	TRBJ1-1	-	-